This T cell receptor beta chain comes out of a study of blood T cell repertoires in COVID-19 (dated by TCRdb to the early 2020s). General notes on the study: The collaborator samples originated in the United States, Italy and Spain and spanned the acute and convalescent phases of COVID-19. The material from the prospective study consisted of cDNA or gDNA derived from T cells, B-cell-depleted T cells, or PBMCs. Subjects who had been exposed to COVID-19, were actively infected with it, or had recovered from it provided the deeply sampled blood TCRbeta repertoires that made up the dataset. A freely available public database, intended as a resource for researchers studying the immune response to SARS-CoV-2, is where the repertoires were released. The samples were drawn from two sources: the first 160 participants of the ongoing ImmuneRACE study, and fewer than 1,500 subjects contributed by 6 global collaborators. Sample metadata almost always included a de-identified subject ID, COVID-19 status, age in years and sex. HLA class I and class II types, where available, came from metadata supplied by the sample provider rather than from assay-based typing. What the authors observed across the whole study: The quantity of clinical and demographic metadata differed by source and by participant and was supplied without curation.

In the case of this clone: It has no known antigen specificity. Base-call qualities are not available, and no considerably larger clone is one nucleotide away.

TCRbeta CDR3 regions were amplified from genomic DNA by means of the immunoSEQ Assay, a bias-controlled multiplex PCR. The original pipeline was this. The number of nucleated cells in each sample was estimated from the amplification of reference gene primers within the assay. To quantify the absolute abundance of each unique TCRbeta CDR3 rearrangement, sequence reads were collapsed and filtered. For each sample, productive Simpson clonality was calculated as the square root of Simpson's diversity index over productive rearrangements. Entries here come from immuneACCESS through TCRdb and include only in-frame sequences with V and J called. Some clones fail to appear in such tables; in the studies checked, an unresolved V gene covers under half of the shortfall, and the cause of the remainder is unknown. Clone size and the V and J calls come from that table; the DNA yielded D and trimming. The sample contains around 150,000 clones, around 89% of them found a single time. Clones ranked in the top ten supply 2.5% to 3.5% of the sample.

Each collaborating institution followed its own protocols to collect whole blood in K2EDTA tubes. For TCRbeta analysis, collaborators shipped samples in one of three forms: frozen whole blood, isolated PBMCs, or DNA extracted from either of those sample types. The CDR3 goes from the cysteine to the phenylalanine over 17 residues. Only the CDR3 part of the read is kept: 51 bases, read in frame from the first base. V was cut back by 5 bases and J by 0 bases, leaving a gap of 17 bases between them. The CDR1 and CDR2 encoded by the germline V gene (reference sequence) are LNHDA and SQIVND. Material for sequencing was peripheral blood. The V and J segments used are TRBV19 and TRBJ1-5, with no confidently assigned D gene. The receptor was derived from a woman aged 55-75 years with active COVID-19. The CDR3 is CASSGSWADYSNQPQHF. The nucleotides are TGTGCCAGTAGTGGATCTTGGGCAGACTATAGCAATCAGCCCCAGCATTTT.